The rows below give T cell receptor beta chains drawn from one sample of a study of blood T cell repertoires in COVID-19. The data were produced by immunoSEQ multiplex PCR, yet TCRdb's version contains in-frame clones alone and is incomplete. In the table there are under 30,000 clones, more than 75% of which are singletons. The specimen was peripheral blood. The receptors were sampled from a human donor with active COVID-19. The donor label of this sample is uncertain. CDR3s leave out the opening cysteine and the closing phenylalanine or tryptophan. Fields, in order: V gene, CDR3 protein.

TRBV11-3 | ASSFGQKKETQY
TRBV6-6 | ASSPRDFSPLH
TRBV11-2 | ASSLTGEGEAF
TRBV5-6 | ASVSLAGGPGNEQF
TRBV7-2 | ASSPGQARGYT
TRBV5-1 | ASSDGPGFNSPLH
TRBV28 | ASSFGSSSGNTIY
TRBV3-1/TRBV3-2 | ASSQVRTYGYT
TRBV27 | ASSSLGGGRLETQY
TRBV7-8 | ASSADRVGEQPQH
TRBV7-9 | ASRPSLSSYEQY
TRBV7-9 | ASTLFSGDGQETQY
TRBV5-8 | ASSLFIPLNEQF
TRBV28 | ASKTMTSGGYYGYT
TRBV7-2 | ASSLSERDYEQY
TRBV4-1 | ASSYRTGTTTNEKLF
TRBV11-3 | ASSSELADYEQY
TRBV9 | ASSGVRLAVNNEQF